This TCR beta chain was profiled in a study of T cells in Graves' hyperthyroidism and ophthalmopathy. Amplification yielded TCR beta CDR3 regions, with RNA transcripts as the source. Primed by the HTBI set, a first-round RT-PCR was run on the TCR CDR3. TCRdb fed the multiplex PCR reads into MiXCR, producing one record per CDR3 protein. The sample holds about 640,000 distinct CDR3 sequences, less than 25% seen once. Active moderate-to-severe ophthalmopathy, Clinical Activity Score at least 3, NOSPECS at least 4, under 3 months' duration. The sample holds a few counts of this clonotype. The germline CDR1 and CDR2 sequences are MNHEY and SVGAGI. This CDR3 comprises 15 residues. V lost 2 bases and J 3 bases, leaving 13 bases between the germline ends.

The source material was blood. The clonotype comes from a man aged 25-45 years with Graves' ophthalmopathy. The chain carries TRBV6-5 and TRBJ1-1; D gene uncertain. The CDR3 DNA sequence: TGTGCCAGCAGTTACACTCTATTGCGGGACACTGAAGCTTTCTTT. Its protein product is CASSYTLLRDTEAFF.